These 14 T cell receptor beta chains came from one sample sequenced in a study of cytomegalovirus exposure and HLA in healthy donors. The PCR ran on 60 Vbeta and 13 Jbeta primers. Sequencing was performed with immunoSEQ multiplex PCR; in TCRdb, only in-frame clones are kept and a portion is missing. The table records about 120,000 clones, over 65% of them present only once. The sample comprised PBMCs. Every receptor here comes from a man aged 30 to 39 in good health and CMV-seropositive.

The chain has TRBV6-6 and TRBJ2-7; 10 positions agree with TRBD2. This CDR3 region has 16 residues. V shed 6 bases and J 4 bases; nucleotides not matched to a gene: 12. Germline CDR1 is MNHNY and CDR2 is SVGAGI (reference sequence). The CDR3 DNA follows: TGTGCCAGCAGGGGGGGGATAGCGGGGGGCTCTTACGAGCAGTACTTC. This gives the protein CASRGGIAGGSYEQYF.

The count of this clone is one. The chain combines TRBV19 with TRBJ1-4; possible D gene TRBD1, 6 bases. Germline V lookup: CDR1 LNHDA, CDR2 SQIVND (reference sequence). The CDR3 totals 13 residues. V was trimmed by 3 bases and J by 7 bases, leaving 9 bases between them. Here the CDR3 DNA reads TGTGCCAGTAGTATCCAGGGGAGTGAAAAACTGTTTTTT. Protein: CASSIQGSEKLFF.

The chain has TRBV6-4 and TRBJ2-3; D not certain. Trimming removed 6 bases from V and 3 bases from J, with 10 bases in between. The CDR3 runs 13 residues. Germline CDR1 is MRHNA and CDR2 is SNTAGT. The CDR3 spells CASSQTQTDTQYF. CDR3 nucleotides: TGTGCCAGCAGCCAGACTCAGACAGATACGCAGTATTTT.

This clone was counted once. The gene calls are TRBV5-4 and TRBJ2-3; 9 bases map to TRBD2. Germline lookup yields CDR1 SGHNT and CDR2 YYREEE (reference sequence). The CDR3 is 16 residues long. With 1 base clipped from V and 3 bases from J, the junction kept 6 bases outside the gene matches. This chain's CDR3 is CASSLMRGGGTDTQYF. CDR3 nucleotides: TGTGCCAGCAGCTTGATGCGGGGGGGTGGGACAGATACGCAGTATTTT.

V gene TRBV19 combines with J gene TRBJ1-2; TRBD1 might be the D (5 bases). The V gene lost 6 bases and the J gene lost 4 bases, with 12 bases spanning the gap. This CDR3 has 13 residues. Germline-derived CDR1 and CDR2 are LNHDA and SQIVND (reference sequence). CDR3 sequence (DNA): TGTGCCAGTAGCGGGGGAGTCGGCTATGGCTACACCTTC. Translation: CASSGGVGYGYTF.

The rearrangement joins TRBV7-6 to TRBJ2-7; D not resolved. Trimming removed 2 bases at V and 2 bases at J, with 7 bases between. This CDR3 has 13 amino acids. Germline CDR1 is SGHVS and CDR2 is FNYEAQ. The CDR3 nucleotides are TGTGCCAGCAGCTTAAGCCGTACCTACGAGCAGTACTTC. It codes for CASSLSRTYEQYF.

This chain links TRBV9 with TRBJ2-7; 7 bases fit TRBD2. Germline loops: CDR1 SGDLS, CDR2 YYNGEE. The CDR3 has 11 amino acids. V was pared by 4 bases and J by 6 bases, with 1 base of the junction left unmatched. CDR3 sequence: CASSSGGEQYF. As DNA, the CDR3 is TGTGCCAGCAGCTCGGGGGGCGAGCAGTACTTC.

V and J are TRBV28 and TRBJ2-1, with D perhaps matching TRBD2 (5 bases). This CDR3 has 15 amino acids. The V gene lost 3 bases and the J gene lost 2 bases, with 11 bases spanning the gap. CDR1 and CDR2 from the germline V gene are MDHEN and SYDVKM. In DNA form, the CDR3 reads TGTGCCAGCAGTTTCTGGACTGGAGCCTACAATGAGCAGTTCTTC. Its translation is CASSFWTGAYNEQFF.

The sample holds a few counts of this clone. This rearrangement joins TRBV9 to TRBJ2-3; 8 bases agree with TRBD2. The germline CDR1 and CDR2 sequences are SGDLS and YYNGEE. V trimming: 2 bases; J trimming: 1 base; junction bases outside the gene matches: 3. The CDR3 has 15 amino acids. In DNA form, the CDR3 reads TGTGCCAGCAGCGTCTTTAGCGGGGGCACAGATACGCAGTATTTT. Its protein is CASSVFSGGTDTQYF. Full variable domain (missing parts from reference TRBV9 and TRBJ2-3): DSGVTQTPKHLITATGQRVTLRCSPRSGDLSVYWYQQSLDQGLQFLIQYYNGEERAKGNILERFSAQQFPDLHSELNLSSLELGDSALYFCASSVFSGGTDTQYFGPGTRLTVL.

This clone has only a few counts. The genes are TRBV27 and TRBJ2-2, with 7 bases matching TRBD1. Per germline, CDR1 MNHEY and CDR2 SMNVEV (reference sequence). The junction had 6 bases not matched to a gene; V was cut back by 6 bases and J by 5 bases. The CDR3 covers 14 residues. CDR3 region: CASRPGQATGELFF. The CDR3 coding sequence is TGTGCCAGCAGGCCAGGACAGGCAACCGGGGAGCTGTTTTTT.

A few counts support this clone. The CDR3 loop is CATWDISGSYEQYF. The CDR3 bases are TGCGCCACCTGGGACATCTCGGGATCCTACGAGCAGTACTTC. V and J are TRBV10-2 and TRBJ2-7; possibly TRBD1 for D (6 bases). V lost 10 bases to trimming and J lost 1 base, with 17 bases between them. The CDR3 runs to 14 residues. Germline values: CDR1 WSHSY, CDR2 SAAADI.

This clone was seen more than once but under ten times. This rearrangement joins TRBV11-2 to TRBJ2-5; D is undetermined. Matching the DNA end better, TRBJ2-7 makes the J call doubtful. Germline assignment: CDR1 SGHAT and CDR2 FQNNGV. The CDR3 has 12 amino acids. This chain's CDR3 is CASSLTAYEQYF. CDR3 sequence (DNA): TGTGCCAGCAGCTTAACAGCCTACGAGCAGTACTTC.

Only one count was recorded for this clone. The genes are TRBV29-1 and TRBJ2-1; 7 bases are a match to TRBD1. Trimming at V came to 5 bases and at J to 10 bases, leaving 14 bases not matched to a gene. The CDR3 has 14 residues. CDR1 is SQVTM and CDR2 is ANQGSEA in the germline V gene. CDR3 sequence: CSVRETGLDWEQFF. The CDR3 bases are TGCAGCGTTCGCGAGACAGGGTTAGATTGGGAGCAGTTCTTC.

The chain uses TRBV9 and TRBJ1-1, with unresolved D. The V and J ends lost 3 bases and 4 bases respectively, with 7 bases between them. The CDR3 is 12 amino acids. Germline CDR1 and CDR2: SGDLS and YYNGEE. CDR3: CASSEEGTEAFF. CDR3 nucleotide sequence: TGTGCCAGCAGCGAAGAGGGCACTGAAGCTTTCTTT.